A single sample is the source of the 3 T cell receptor beta chains below, sequenced in a study of T cells after yellow fever vaccination. TCRdb independently ran MiXCR on the 5' RACE reads; one entry per CDR3 protein. The repertoire consists of around 70,000 distinct CDR3 sequences, with around 6.9% occurring once and the leading ten covering roughly 33%. Sample: CD8+ T cells sorted from PBMCs, taken less than 6 days after the first yellow fever vaccination. The receptor set was obtained from a man aged 18-30 years who received the YFV17D yellow fever vaccine.

The V gene is TRBV5-1, the J gene TRBJ1-6; D unresolved. V was clipped by 0 bases and J by 7 bases, with 14 bases between them. CDR1 and CDR2 (germline): SGHRS, YFSETQ. The CDR3 has 16 amino acids. Here the CDR3 reads CASSLGGVHPNSPLHF. Here the CDR3 DNA reads TGCGCCAGCAGCTTGGGGGGAGTTCACCCCAATTCACCCCTCCACTTT.

This clonotype showed up many times. This rearrangement joins TRBV4-1 to TRBJ1-1; D unresolved. Germline values: CDR1 MGHRA, CDR2 YSYEKL. V shed 0 bases and J shed 7 bases, with 18 bases lying between them. This CDR3 is 16 amino acids long. The DNA of the CDR3 is TGCGCCAGCAGCCAAGAAGGTGGCTGGGGTAGGGATGAAGCTTTCTTT. It is translated as CASSQEGGWGRDEAFF.

The chain joins TRBV13 to TRBJ1-1; 10 positions agree with TRBD1. The CDR3 totals 16 residues. Trimming removed 5 bases from V and 4 bases from J; junction bases left unmatched: 10. Looked up from germline, CDR1 is PRHDT and CDR2 is FYEKMQ (reference sequence). The CDR3 DNA sequence: TGTGCCAGCAGCCACGCCCGGACAGGGGGAGGCACTGAAGCTTTCTTT. It is translated as CASSHARTGGGTEAFF. Based on the CDR3 plus reference TRBV13 and TRBJ1-1, the full variable domain is AAGVIQSPRHLIKEKRETATLKCYPIPRHDTVYWYQQGPGQDPQFLISFYEKMQSDKGSIPDRFSAQQFSDYHSELNMSSLELGDSALYFCASSHARTGGGTEAFFGQGTRLTVV.